A selection of T cell receptor beta chains follows, all from one sample in a study of human T cells and chemical hapten exposure. TCRdb re-called the RACE reads through MiXCR, storing one row per CDR3 protein. The sample gives 100,000 to 150,000 distinct CDR3 sequences, roughly 13% of which show up once; around 2.8% is in the top ten. This specimen was whole blood, taken in connection with sensitization to the hapten diphenylcyclopropenone (DPC). Every receptor here comes from a woman aged 18-29 years with alopecia areata. Some clones in this sample may be carry-over from other donors' samples. Both conserved end residues are part of each CDR3. Fields, in order: clone size, D gene, J gene, CDR3 length, V gene, CDR3 protein, CDR3 DNA. A D gene is named only where the DNA matches it firmly. Not all rows give a size; the values are once, few, many and, for expanded clones, a class.

>NA|NA|TRBJ1-3|12|TRBV9
CASSGSGNTIYF
TGTGCCAGCAGCGGCTCTGGAAACACCATATATTTT
>NA|NA|TRBJ1-2|15|TRBV20-1
CSARVRQGKVGGYTF
TGCAGTGCTAGAGTGAGGCAGGGAAAAGTTGGCGGCTACACCTTC
>few|NA|TRBJ2-1|16|TRBV6-1
CASIPPGGGSYNEQFF
TGTGCCAGCATCCCCCCCGGGGGCGGCTCCTACAATGAGCAGTTCTTC
>many|NA|TRBJ1-6|14|TRBV20-1
CSARVPSYNSPLHF
TGCAGTGCTAGAGTTCCAAGTTATAATTCACCCCTCCACTTT
>many|NA|TRBJ1-1|15|TRBV11-2
CASSSRPVMNTEAFF
TGTGCCAGCAGCTCTCGACCCGTCATGAACACTGAAGCTTTCTTT
>NA|NA|TRBJ1-1|15|TRBV29-1
CSGGGAQGANTEAFF
TGCAGCGGTGGGGGGGCACAGGGCGCGAACACTGAAGCTTTCTTT
>few|TRBD2|TRBJ2-3|17|TRBV9
CASSVGLAGGSTDTQYF
TGTGCCAGCAGCGTAGGTCTGGCGGGGGGAAGCACAGATACGCAGTATTTT
>many|NA|TRBJ1-1|15|TRBV6-6
CASSYTLGARTEAFF
TGTGCCAGCAGTTACACCCTGGGGGCGCGTACTGAAGCTTTCTTT
>few|NA|TRBJ1-2|14|TRBV4-3
CASSQTRGGYGYTF
TGCGCCAGCAGCCAAACTAGGGGGGGCTATGGCTACACCTTC
>many|TRBD1|TRBJ1-2|12|TRBV18
CASSPTGGGYTF
TGTGCCAGCTCACCGACAGGGGGAGGCTACACCTTC
>NA|NA|TRBJ2-7|15|TRBV30
CAWTSGTDSSYEQYF
TGTGCCTGGACATCCGGGACGGACAGCTCCTACGAGCAGTACTTC
>few|NA|TRBJ2-7|14|TRBV7-9
CASSLAHPTDPCIF
TGTGCCAGCAGCTTAGCGCATCCGACGGACCCCTGCATCTTC
>NA|NA|TRBJ2-2|16|TRBV6-6
CASSYLGGPLTGELFF
TGTGCCAGCAGTTACTTAGGGGGGCCCCTGACCGGGGAGCTGTTTTTT
>NA|NA|TRBJ2-7|14|TRBV9
CASSVDLGSYEQYF
TGTGCCAGCAGCGTAGACCTGGGCTCCTACGAGCAGTACTTC
>NA|NA|TRBJ1-2|13|TRBV7-9
CASSLAWRRGYTF
TGTGCCAGCAGCTTGGCTTGGCGTAGAGGCTACACCTTC
>NA|NA|TRBJ1-5|16|TRBV19
CASTPAWGSSNQPQHF
TGTGCCAGTACCCCCGCTTGGGGCAGCAGCAATCAGCCCCAGCATTTT
>medium-sized|NA|TRBJ1-1|12|TRBV29-1
CSVGREDTEAFF
TGCAGCGTTGGGAGGGAGGACACTGAAGCTTTCTTT
>few|TRBD1|TRBJ2-3|18|TRBV29-1
CSVRTPGQGERGGNTQYF
TGCAGCGTCCGGACTCCGGGACAGGGGGAAAGGGGCGGAAATACGCAGTATTTT
>NA|NA|TRBJ1-5|13|TRBV20-1
CSARVVGGRPQHF
TGCAGTGCTAGAGTGGTAGGGGGACGGCCCCAGCATTTT